The 5 T cell receptor beta chains reported below all come from one sample, sequenced in a study of CD8 T cells in Susac syndrome. Reverse transcription used roughly 0.5 to 1 ug RNA and random hexamers. One entry per CDR3 protein, called by TCRdb with MiXCR from the immunoSEQ multiplex PCR reads. The sample consists of about 300,000 distinct CDR3 sequences, 70% to 90% of them appearing once. The sample was CD8+ T cells from PBMCs. The origin of the receptors is a human donor with multiple sclerosis.

The rearrangement links TRBV6-5 to TRBJ2-3, with a tentative D call TRBD1 (5 bases). Germline V gene sequence: CDR1 MNHEY, CDR2 SVGAGI. The CDR3 contains 16 residues. Trimming cost V 2 bases and J 0 bases, with 12 bases left between them. The CDR3 loop reads CASSYGAPSSTDTQYF. CDR3 bases: TGTGCCAGCAGTTACGGGGCTCCTTCTAGCACAGATACGCAGTATTTT.

This chain connects TRBV7-2 to TRBJ2-5, with 7 bases that match TRBD2. Trimming at V came to 1 base and at J to 4 bases, leaving 6 bases not matched to a gene. CDR1 and CDR2 from the germline V gene are SGHTA and FQGNSA. CDR3 size: 15 residues. The CDR3 DNA sequence: TGTGCCAGCAGCTTAGTGGCGGGAGCCCTAGAGACCCAGTACTTC. Its protein product is CASSLVAGALETQYF.

The chain joins TRBV28 to TRBJ1-1, with D perhaps matching TRBD1 (5 bases). The germline V gene has CDR1 MDHEN and CDR2 SYDVKM. The V gene lost 4 bases and the J gene lost 3 bases, with 9 bases spanning the gap. This CDR3 contains 13 residues. The DNA of the CDR3 is TGTGCCAGCAGTTGGGGGGGATACACTGAAGCTTTCTTT. As protein: CASSWGGYTEAFF.

This sequence joins TRBV3-1 and TRBJ2-1, with D perhaps TRBD1 (6 bases). Trimming shortened V by 4 bases and J by 3 bases, and 13 bases separated the two germline ends. This CDR3 spans 15 amino acids. From germline, CDR1 is LGHDT and CDR2 YNNKEL (reference sequence). Written as DNA, the CDR3 is TGTGCCAGCAGCCGCAGACAGGCTTACTACAATGAGCAGTTCTTC. The encoded protein is CASSRRQAYYNEQFF.

Comment on this clonotype: A read error may account for a junction end that differs from germline. V gene TRBV4-3 combines with J gene TRBJ1-5; D is undetermined. The CDR3 extends over 15 amino acids. Germline V gene sequence: CDR1 LGHNA, CDR2 YSLEER. The CDR3 sequence: CASSKEPLRYQPQHF. DNA for the CDR3: TGCGCCAGCAGCAAAGAGCCCCTGAGGTATCAGCCCCAGCATTTT.